This T cell receptor beta chain was documented in a study of cytotoxic CD8 clonotypes in ibrutinib-treated CLL. The V gene's germline CDR1 is LGHNA and CDR2 YSLEER. V lost 2 bases, J lost 2 bases, and 3 bases stayed unmatched. CDR3 length: 16 residues. Depths of 1 in 200,000 to 1 in 1 million T cells were the sequencing target. Sequencing used immunoSEQ multiplex PCR; TCRdb keeps in-frame clones, though not all of them. The table has around 310,000 clones, about 77% seen once. The source of this sequence is a human donor with chronic lymphocytic leukemia. This sequence joins TRBV4-3 and TRBJ2-7; 13 nucleotides align to TRBD2. This material consisted of PBMCs, taken before ibrutinib treatment. CDR3 nucleotides: TGCGCCAGCAGCCAATACGGGACTAGCGGGGCCTACGAGCAGTACTTC. It translates to CASSQYGTSGAYEQYF.